This T cell receptor beta chain was identified during a study of low-dose radiotherapy and immunotherapy resistance in tumors. Background on the study: Patients of Cohort 1 had 0.5 Gy fractions every 2 weeks, which summed to 6.5 Gy.

This clonotype showed up many times. Alpha and beta chains were covered, as first-strand cDNA relied on TRAV- and TRBV-specific primers. TCRs underwent 15 to 25 PCR cycles of amplification with a constant-region primer and V-primer adapter. Isolated mRNA was amplified by in vitro transcription. A single record per CDR3 protein comes from TCRdb applying MiXCR to the reads. This sample has approximately 80,000 distinct CDR3 sequences, with less than 20% found just once. The time point was: after trial treatment. Treatment noted: LDRT plus nivolumab, ipilimumab, low-dose cyclophosphamide and aspirin (RACIN trial). Patients qualified if they had advanced solid tumors that lacked tumor-infiltrating lymphocytes. Trimming removed 1 base at V and 5 bases at J, with 14 bases between. The CDR3 is 16 residues long. Germline loops: CDR1 SGHAT, CDR2 FQNNGV.

The clonotype originates from a male donor with prostate cancer. This chain joins TRBV11-2 and TRBJ1-4; D gene uncertain. The sample was PBMCs, taken after low-dose radiotherapy plus immunotherapy. The CDR3 here is CASSLVRADLNEKLFF. The CDR3 DNA reads TGTGCCAGCAGCTTAGTGAGGGCGGACTTGAATGAAAAACTGTTTTTT.